The 13 T cell receptor beta chains presented below share a single source sample, sequenced in a study of T cell changes during pregnancy in multiple sclerosis. Data came from immunoSEQ multiplex PCR; TCRdb stores just in-frame clones and leaves some out. The sample records some 44,000 clones, around 90% being singletons. The sequences come from CD4+ T cells from peripheral blood mononuclear cells, collected in the second trimester of pregnancy. These receptors all come from a female donor with multiple sclerosis, enrolled in a pregnancy study.

CDR3 region: CASSLGTFSSYNEQFF. The DNA for the CDR3 is TGTGCCAGCAGCTTGGGGACTTTCAGCTCCTACAATGAGCAGTTCTTC. This chain links TRBV5-4 with TRBJ2-1, with TRBD2 as a possible D gene (5 bases). The length of the CDR3 is 16 residues. The germline V gene encodes CDR1 SGHNT and CDR2 YYREEE (reference sequence). Trimming took off 0 bases at V and 0 bases at J, with 10 bases between the two ends. The variable domain in full, with the rest retrieved from reference TRBV5-4 and TRBJ2-1, is ETGVTQSPTHLIKTRGQQVTLRCSSQSGHNTVSWYQQALGQGPQFIFQYYREEENGRGNFPPRFSGLQFPNYSSELNVNALELDDSALYLCASSLGTFSSYNEQFFGPGTRLTVL.

The chain joins TRBV19 to TRBJ2-7; 7 nucleotides align to TRBD1. The CDR3 length is 13 residues. The V and J ends lost 5 bases and 5 bases, in that order; junction bases with no gene match: 6. Germline V gene data show CDR1 as LNHDA and CDR2 as SQIVND (reference sequence). The CDR3 protein is CASSDPGTDEQYF. CDR3 DNA: TGTGCCAGTAGTGACCCCGGGACAGACGAGCAGTACTTC. The variable domain in full, completed from reference TRBV19 and TRBJ2-7, reads DGGITQSPKYLFRKEGQNVTLSCEQNLNHDAMYWYRQDPGQGLRLIYYSQIVNDFQKGDIAEGYSVSREKKESFPLTVTSAQKNPTAFYLCASSDPGTDEQYFGPGTRLTVT.

V is TRBV15 and J is TRBJ2-4, with D perhaps TRBD2 (5 bases). The V end lost 4 bases, the J end lost 3 bases, and 7 bases lay between the germline ends. The germline V gene has CDR1 LNHNV and CDR2 YYDKDF (reference sequence). This CDR3 has 13 residues. CDR3 DNA: TGTGCCACCAGCACTAGCTTCAAAAACATTCAGTACTTC. Translation: CATSTSFKNIQYF. The variable domain in full, completed from reference TRBV15 and TRBJ2-4, reads DAMVIQNPRYQVTQFGKPVTLSCSQTLNHNVMYWYQQKSSQAPKLLFHYYDKDFNNEADTPDNFQSRRPNTSFCFLDIRSPGLGDTAMYLCATSTSFKNIQYFGAGTRLSVL.

The chain links TRBV11-2 to TRBJ1-1; maybe TRBD1 (5 bases). Germline V gene data show CDR1 as SGHAT and CDR2 as FQNNGV. The germline V and J ends were trimmed by 5 bases and 3 bases, with 10 bases remaining between them. The CDR3 sequence is 13 residues long. In nucleotides, the CDR3 is TGTGCCAGCAGCCCCTGGGGGGACACTGAAGCTTTCTTT. This encodes CASSPWGDTEAFF.

CDR3 in amino acids: CASKGSDSYNEQFF. Here the CDR3 DNA reads TGTGCCAGCAAGGGGTCTGACTCCTACAATGAGCAGTTCTTC. The chain couples TRBV28 to TRBJ2-1; D might be TRBD1 (5 bases). The CDR3 is 14 residues long. V lost 7 bases and J lost 0, with 10 bases in between. Germline-derived CDR1 and CDR2 are MDHEN and SYDVKM.

The rearrangement links TRBV6-5 to TRBJ2-7; maybe TRBD2 (5 bases). Trimming pared 7 bases from V and 3 bases from J, leaving 16 bases between. Germline CDR1 reads MNHEY; CDR2 reads SVGAGI. This CDR3 is 14 amino acids long. CDR3 amino acids: CASTSGSGGYEQYF. DNA for the CDR3: TGTGCCAGCACCTCGGGGAGCGGAGGCTACGAGCAGTACTTC.

This rearrangement joins TRBV30 to TRBJ1-2, with D perhaps TRBD1 (5 bases). Germline values: CDR1 GTSNPN, CDR2 SVGIG (reference sequence). Trimming took 5 bases from V and 6 from J, leaving 10 bases between them. CDR3 length: 11 residues. The CDR3 DNA reads TGTGCCTGGGGGGGGGTCGATGGCTACACCTTC. Translation gives CAWGGVDGYTF.

This chain connects TRBV6-6 to TRBJ2-2; D is uncertain. Germline lookup yields CDR1 MNHNY and CDR2 SVGAGI (reference sequence). V lost 4 bases to trimming and J lost 5 bases, with 17 bases between them. The CDR3 has 16 residues. CDR3 coding DNA: TGTGCCAGCAGTTCCCGACAATTTAGTGTGACCGGGGAGCTGTTTTTT. Translated: CASSSRQFSVTGELFF.

The V gene is TRBV7-9, the J gene TRBJ2-7, with 8 bases aligning to TRBD2. Trimming at V came to 4 bases and at J to 4 bases, leaving 6 bases not matched to a gene. Germline values: CDR1 SEHNR, CDR2 FQNEAQ (reference sequence). The CDR3 extends over 14 amino acids. The CDR3, as DNA: TGTGCCAGCAGCTCATCCGGGACTAGTTACGAGCAGTACTTC. Translation: CASSSSGTSYEQYF.

The rearrangement joins TRBV5-6 to TRBJ2-5; TRBD2 agrees at 12 bases. Looked up from germline, CDR1 is SGHDT and CDR2 is YYEEEE. There are 15 residues in the CDR3. Trimming removed 3 bases from V and 11 bases from J; junction bases left unmatched: 11. The CDR3 protein is CASSSKLAGGWEQYF. CDR3 in DNA: TGTGCCAGCAGCTCGAAACTAGCGGGGGGTTGGGAGCAGTACTTC.

The chain combines TRBV5-1 with TRBJ2-7; TRBD1 aligns across 8 bases. This CDR3 has 12 amino acids. Germline assignment: CDR1 SGHRS and CDR2 YFSETQ. J gave up 10 bases and V 4 bases, and 7 bases lay outside the gene matches. The CDR3 DNA follows: TGCGCCAGCAGCACGGACAGGGTAGATCAGTACTTC. Protein product: CASSTDRVDQYF.

V is TRBV5-1 and J is TRBJ2-7; no clear D gene. From germline, CDR1 is SGHRS and CDR2 YFSETQ. The ends were cut back, 4 bases at V and 4 bases at J, with 12 bases in the middle. The CDR3 has 13 amino acids. The CDR3, as DNA: TGCGCCAGCAGCCCCGTTGACTGGTACGAGCAGTACTTC. Its protein is CASSPVDWYEQYF.

This clone has a single count. The genes are TRBV19 and TRBJ2-1; tentative D call: TRBD1 (6 bases). The germline CDR1 and CDR2 sequences are LNHDA and SQIVND (reference sequence). Trimming took off 5 bases at V and 6 bases at J, with 17 bases between the two ends. The CDR3 has 15 amino acids. As DNA, the CDR3 is TGTGCCAGTAGTCCCCGGGACAAATTACGCAATGAGCAGTTCTTC. This codes for CASSPRDKLRNEQFF. The full variable domain, with the rest looked up from reference TRBV19 and TRBJ2-1, is DGGITQSPKYLFRKEGQNVTLSCEQNLNHDAMYWYRQDPGQGLRLIYYSQIVNDFQKGDIAEGYSVSREKKESFPLTVTSAQKNPTAFYLCASSPRDKLRNEQFFGPGTRLTVL.